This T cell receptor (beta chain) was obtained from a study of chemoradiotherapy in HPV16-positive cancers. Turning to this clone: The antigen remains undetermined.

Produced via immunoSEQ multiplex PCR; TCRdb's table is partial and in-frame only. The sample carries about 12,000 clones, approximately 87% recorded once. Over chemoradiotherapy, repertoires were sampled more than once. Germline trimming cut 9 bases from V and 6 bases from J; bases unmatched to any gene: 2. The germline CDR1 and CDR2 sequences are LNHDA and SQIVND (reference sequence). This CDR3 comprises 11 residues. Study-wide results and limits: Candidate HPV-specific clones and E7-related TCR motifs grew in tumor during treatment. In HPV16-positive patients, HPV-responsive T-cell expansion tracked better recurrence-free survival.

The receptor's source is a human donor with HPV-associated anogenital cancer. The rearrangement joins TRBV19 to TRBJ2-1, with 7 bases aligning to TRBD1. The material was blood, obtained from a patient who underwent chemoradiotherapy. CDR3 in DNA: TGTGCCAGCCGACAGGGCAATGAGCAGTTCTTC. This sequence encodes CASRQGNEQFF.